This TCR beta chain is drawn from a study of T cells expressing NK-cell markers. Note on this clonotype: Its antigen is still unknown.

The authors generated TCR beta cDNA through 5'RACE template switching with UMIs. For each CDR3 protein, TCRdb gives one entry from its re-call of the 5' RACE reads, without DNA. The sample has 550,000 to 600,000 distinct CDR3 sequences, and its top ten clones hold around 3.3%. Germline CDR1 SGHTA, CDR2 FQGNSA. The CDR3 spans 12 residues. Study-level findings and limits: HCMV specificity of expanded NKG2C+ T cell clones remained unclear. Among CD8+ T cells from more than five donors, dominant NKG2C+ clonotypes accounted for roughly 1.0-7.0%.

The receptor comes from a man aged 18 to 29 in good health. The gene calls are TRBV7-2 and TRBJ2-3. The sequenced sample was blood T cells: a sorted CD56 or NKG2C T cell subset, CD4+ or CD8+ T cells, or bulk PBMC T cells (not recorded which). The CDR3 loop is CASSSGVDTQYF. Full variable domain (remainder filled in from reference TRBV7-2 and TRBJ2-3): GAGVSQSPSNKVTEKGKDVELRCDPISGHTALYWYRQSLGQGLEFLIYFQGNSAPDKSGLPSDRFSAERTGGSVSTLTIQRTQQEDSAVYLCASSSGVDTQYFGPGTRLTVL.